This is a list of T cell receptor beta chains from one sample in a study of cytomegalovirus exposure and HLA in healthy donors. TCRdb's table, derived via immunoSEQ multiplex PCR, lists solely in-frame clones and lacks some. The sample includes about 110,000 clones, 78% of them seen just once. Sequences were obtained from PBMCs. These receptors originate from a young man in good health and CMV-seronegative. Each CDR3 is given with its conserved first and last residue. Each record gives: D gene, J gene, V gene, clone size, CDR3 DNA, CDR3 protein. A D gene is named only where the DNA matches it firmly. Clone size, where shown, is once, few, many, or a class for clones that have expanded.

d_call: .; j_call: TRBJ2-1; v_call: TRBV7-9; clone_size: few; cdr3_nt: TGTGCCAGCAGTCCAAAGCTAAGCTCCTACAATGAGCAGTTCTTC; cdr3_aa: CASSPKLSSYNEQFF
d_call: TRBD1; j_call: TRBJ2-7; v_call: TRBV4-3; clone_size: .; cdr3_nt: TGCGCCAGCAGCCAGGGACAGGGGATCTCCTACGAGCAGTACTTC; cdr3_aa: CASSQGQGISYEQYF
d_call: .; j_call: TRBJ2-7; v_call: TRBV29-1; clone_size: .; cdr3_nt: TGCAGCGTTGAGTCCCCAGGGTCGACGGGCGAGCAGTACTTC; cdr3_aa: CSVESPGSTGEQYF
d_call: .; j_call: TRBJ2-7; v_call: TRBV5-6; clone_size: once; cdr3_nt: TGTGCCAGCAGCTCTAGTTACGAGCAGTACTTC; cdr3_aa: CASSSSYEQYF
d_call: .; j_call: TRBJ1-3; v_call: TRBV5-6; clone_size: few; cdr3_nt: TGTGCCAGCAGCCCAACAGGGTTTGGAAACACCATATATTTT; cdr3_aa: CASSPTGFGNTIYF
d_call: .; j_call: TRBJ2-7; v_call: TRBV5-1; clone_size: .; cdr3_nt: TGCGCCAGCAGCCCTCCAGGGTTAGGAACCTACGAGCAGTACTTC; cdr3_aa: CASSPPGLGTYEQYF
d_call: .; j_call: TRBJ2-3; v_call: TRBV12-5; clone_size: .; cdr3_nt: TGTGCTAGTGGTTCCGGAGATACGCAGTATTTT; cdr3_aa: CASGSGDTQYF
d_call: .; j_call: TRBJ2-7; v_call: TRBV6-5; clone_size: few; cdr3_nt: TGTGCCAGCAGTTACACGGGCGAGCAGTACTTC; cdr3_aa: CASSYTGEQYF
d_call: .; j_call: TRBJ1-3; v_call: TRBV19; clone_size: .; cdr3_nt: TGTGCCAGTAGTAGCCCGGGATCCTCTGGAAACACCATATATTTT; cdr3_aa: CASSSPGSSGNTIYF
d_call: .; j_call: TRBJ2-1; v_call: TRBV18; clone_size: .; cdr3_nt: TGTGCCAGCTCACCAGCAGCGGCATTTGAGCAGTTCTTC; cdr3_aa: CASSPAAAFEQFF
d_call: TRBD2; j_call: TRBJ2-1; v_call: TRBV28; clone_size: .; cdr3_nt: TGTGCCAGCAGTTTAGGGACTAGCGGGAGGGCCGGCAATGAGCAGTTCTTC; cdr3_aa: CASSLGTSGRAGNEQFF
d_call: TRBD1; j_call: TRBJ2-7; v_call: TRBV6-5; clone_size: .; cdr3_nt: TGTGCCAGCAGTTACTCCCAGGGGGCTTCCTACGAGCAGTACTTC; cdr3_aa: CASSYSQGASYEQYF
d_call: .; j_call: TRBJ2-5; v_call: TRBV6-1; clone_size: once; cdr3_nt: TGTGCCAGCGAACGGGAGACCCAGTACTTC; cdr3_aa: CASERETQYF
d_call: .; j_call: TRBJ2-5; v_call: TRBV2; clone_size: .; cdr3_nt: TGTGCCAGCACCGGGGGAGGCGAGACCCAGTACTTC; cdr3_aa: CASTGGGETQYF
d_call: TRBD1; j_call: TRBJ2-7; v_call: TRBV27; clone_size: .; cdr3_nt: TGTGCCAGCAGTAAGGACAGGGGATCTAGCGAGCAGTACTTC; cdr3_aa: CASSKDRGSSEQYF
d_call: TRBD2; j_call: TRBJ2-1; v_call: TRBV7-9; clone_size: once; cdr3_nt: TGTGCCAGCAGTCCAACTAGCGGGGTTAACTACAATGAGCAGTTCTTC; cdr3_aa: CASSPTSGVNYNEQFF
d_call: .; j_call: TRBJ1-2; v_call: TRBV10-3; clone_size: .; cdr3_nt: TGTGCCATCCGCGGGGATGGCTACACCTTC; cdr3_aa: CAIRGDGYTF
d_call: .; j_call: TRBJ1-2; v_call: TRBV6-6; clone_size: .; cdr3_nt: TGTGCCAGCAGTTACCCCCCGGACCGGGAGGGCTACACCTTC; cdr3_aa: CASSYPPDREGYTF